This T cell receptor (beta chain) was sequenced in a study of T cell changes during pregnancy in multiple sclerosis (dated by TCRdb to the late 2010s). As for the study more broadly: Changes in the T cell repertoire over the course of pregnancy were examined in this study in women with multiple sclerosis.

About this clone: Its antigen remains undetermined. Base qualities are missing; no much larger clone stands one base away.

V is clipped by 3 bases and J by 0 bases, and the sequence between their germline boundaries is 16 bases long. The germline V gene (reference sequence) sets CDR1 to SGHNT and CDR2 to YYREEE. The CDR3 spans 16 residues, from the cysteine through the phenylalanine. Solely the CDR3 DNA is kept, with 48 bases framed from the first base. The receptor library was made with the immunoSEQ multiplex PCR assay. TCRdb took this table from immuneACCESS and kept in-frame rearrangements with V and J called. Such tables lack part of the clones; where checked against another copy, unresolved V genes explain under half of the gap, and the rest is unexplained. Recorded for this sample are 95,000 to 100,000 clones; 75% to 95% of them occurred a single time. Of the sample, roughly 3% falls within the top ten clones.

The sequence was collected from a female donor with multiple sclerosis, enrolled in a pregnancy study. Specimen: peripheral blood, collected in the second trimester of pregnancy. The sequence joins TRBV5-4 to TRBJ2-7, with TRBD2 perhaps the D gene, on 7 matching bases. The DNA is TGTGCCAGCAGCTCAAGGGGAGGGGGGGCCTCCTACGAGCAGTACTTC. Its amino acids are CASSSRGGGASYEQYF. With the portions outside the CDR3 filled from the reference TRBV5-4 and TRBJ2-7 genes, the complete variable region becomes ETGVTQSPTHLIKTRGQQVTLRCSSQSGHNTVSWYQQALGQGPQFIFQYYREEENGRGNFPPRFSGLQFPNYSSELNVNALELDDSALYLCASSSRGGGASYEQYFGPGTRLTVT.